These T cell receptor beta chains were read from a single sample in a study of CD8 T cells in ankylosing spondylitis. Using its own MiXCR run on the 5' RACE reads, TCRdb lists one record per CDR3 protein. The table has some 800,000 distinct CDR3 sequences, 12% seen once; the top ten hold approximately 0.46%. Sequenced sample: blood, either unsorted or a sorted T cell fraction (not recorded which). The receptors were gathered from a male donor with ankylosing spondylitis. The CDR3 runs from the conserved cysteine through the conserved F or W. The order of the fields is V gene, CDR3 length, CDR3 protein.

TRBV29-1 | 13 | CSVGQVMNTEAFF
TRBV29-1 | 12 | CSVLATNEKLFF
TRBV6-1 | 14 | CVSGFSSGANVLTF
TRBV7-9 | 17 | CASSLGPMVSGANVLTF
TRBV6-6 | 13 | CASTLRGTDTQYF
TRBV20-1 | 13 | CSARQQVYTEAFF
TRBV9 | 13 | CASSVGPWDSQHF
TRBV5-1 | 14 | CASSLSRGDNEQFF
TRBV7-2 | 14 | CASSIGPSAGELFF
TRBV19 | 14 | CASSRLGGDNEQFF
TRBV20-1 | 15 | CSARDLVRVDEKLFF
TRBV6-1 | 15 | CASSVVGSTNEKLFF
TRBV10-3 | 13 | CAISELSNTEAFF